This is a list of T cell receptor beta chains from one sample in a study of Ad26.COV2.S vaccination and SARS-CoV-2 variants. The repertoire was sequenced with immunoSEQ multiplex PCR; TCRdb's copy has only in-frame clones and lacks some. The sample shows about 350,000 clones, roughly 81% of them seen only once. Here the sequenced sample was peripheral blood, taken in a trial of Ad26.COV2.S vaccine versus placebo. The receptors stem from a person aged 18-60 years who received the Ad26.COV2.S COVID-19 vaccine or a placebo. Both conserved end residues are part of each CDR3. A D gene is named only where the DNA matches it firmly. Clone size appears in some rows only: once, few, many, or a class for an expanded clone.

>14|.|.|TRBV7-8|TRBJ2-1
CASSRRLARNEQFF
TGTGCCAGCAGCCGGCGGTTAGCGCGCAATGAGCAGTTCTTC
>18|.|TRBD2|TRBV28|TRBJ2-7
CASSFHLGPGRITYEQYF
TGTGCCAGCAGCTTTCATTTGGGCCCCGGGAGGATCACCTACGAGCAGTACTTC
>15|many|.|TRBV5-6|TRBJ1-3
CASSLRKLGGNTIYF
TGTGCCAGCAGCTTAAGGAAATTGGGAGGAAACACCATATATTTT
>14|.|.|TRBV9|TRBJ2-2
CASSTAQGTGELFF
TGTGCCAGCAGTACCGCTCAGGGGACCGGGGAGCTGTTTTTT
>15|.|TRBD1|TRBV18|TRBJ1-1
CASSLGQGPSTEAFF
TGTGCCAGCTCACTCGGACAGGGTCCGTCAACTGAAGCTTTCTTT
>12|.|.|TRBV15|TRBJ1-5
CATSRREGPQHF
TGTGCCACCAGCAGGCGTGAGGGGCCCCAGCATTTT
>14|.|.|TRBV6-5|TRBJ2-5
CASSPLSAQETQYF
TGTGCCAGCAGCCCCCTATCAGCGCAAGAGACCCAGTACTTC
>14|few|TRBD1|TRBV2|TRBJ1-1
CASSLDRDVTEAFF
TGTGCCAGCAGTTTGGACAGGGATGTGACTGAAGCTTTCTTT
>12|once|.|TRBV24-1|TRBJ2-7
CATSRAVYEQYF
TGTGCCACCAGTCGAGCCGTCTACGAGCAGTACTTC
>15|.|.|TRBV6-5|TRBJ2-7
CASSRRDVARYEQYF
TGTGCCAGCAGCCGGAGGGACGTCGCGAGGTACGAGCAGTACTTC
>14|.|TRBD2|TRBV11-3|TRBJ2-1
CASSLGSGDNEQFF
TGTGCCAGCAGCTTAGGAAGCGGGGACAATGAGCAGTTCTTC
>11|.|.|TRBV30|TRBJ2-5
CAWRHEETQYF
TGTGCCTGGAGGCACGAAGAGACCCAGTACTTC
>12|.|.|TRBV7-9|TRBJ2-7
CASSFGTYEQYF
TGTGCCAGCAGCTTCGGGACTTACGAGCAGTACTTC
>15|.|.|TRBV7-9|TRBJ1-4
CASSFPGGLNEKLFF
TGTGCCAGCAGCTTCCCCGGGGGGCTGAATGAAAAACTGTTTTTT
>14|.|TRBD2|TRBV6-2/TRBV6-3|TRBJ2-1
CASSLRGRYNEQFF
TGTGCCAGCAGTCTGCGCGGGAGGTACAATGAGCAGTTCTTC
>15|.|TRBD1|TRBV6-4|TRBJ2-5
CASSRDRGVGETQYF
TGTGCCAGCAGTCGGGACAGGGGTGTCGGCGAGACCCAGTACTTC
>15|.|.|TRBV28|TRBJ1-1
CASSLPPGVNTEAFF
TGTGCCAGCAGTCTACCTCCGGGGGTGAACACTGAAGCTTTCTTT
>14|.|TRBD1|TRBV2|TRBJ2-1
CASTRQGAQDEQFF
TGTGCCAGCACCCGACAGGGGGCGCAGGATGAGCAGTTCTTC
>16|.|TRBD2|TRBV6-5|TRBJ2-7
CASSYPNPGGIYEQYF
TGTGCCAGCAGTTACCCCAACCCGGGAGGGATCTACGAGCAGTACTTC
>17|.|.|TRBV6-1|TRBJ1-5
CASSERGVGRLHQPQHF
TGTGCCAGCAGTGAAAGAGGCGTGGGACGTCTCCATCAGCCCCAGCATTTT
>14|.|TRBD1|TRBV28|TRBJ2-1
CATCSDRTFDEQFF
TGTGCCACCTGCTCGGACAGGACATTCGATGAGCAGTTCTTC
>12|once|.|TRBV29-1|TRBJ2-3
CSVEQGIGTQYF
TGCAGCGTTGAACAGGGGATAGGTACGCAGTATTTT
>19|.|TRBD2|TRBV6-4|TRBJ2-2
CASSQTPSGRRLRTGELFF
TGTGCCAGCAGTCAGACTCCTAGCGGGAGGCGGCTTAGGACCGGGGAGCTGTTTTTT
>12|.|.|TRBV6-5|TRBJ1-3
CASRDSGNTIYF
TGTGCCAGCAGGGACAGCGGAAACACCATATATTTT
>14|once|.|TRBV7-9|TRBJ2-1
CASSLAGAYNEQFF
TGTGCCAGCAGCTTGGCAGGGGCATACAATGAGCAGTTCTTC
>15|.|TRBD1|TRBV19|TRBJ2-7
CASKRAGTDPYEQYF
TGTGCCAGCAAGAGGGCAGGGACAGATCCCTACGAGCAGTACTTC